These 3 T cell receptor beta chains were sequenced from one sample in a study of immune heterogeneity within non-small cell lung tumors. It was a multiplex PCR that amplified TCR beta CDR3, with 32 V and 13 J primers. MiXCR, run by TCRdb on the multiplex PCR reads, gives a single entry per CDR3 protein. The sample includes some 10,000 distinct CDR3 sequences, 27% of them seen just once. Template input was genomic DNA from bulk tumor (about 640 ng per sample). Several far-apart biopsies were taken per primary tumor during surgery. Each patient presented with untreated, newly diagnosed non-small cell lung cancer and received curative surgery. Material for sequencing was lung tumor tissue. These receptors all come from a man aged 50 or older with non-small cell lung cancer.

This clonotype was counted only a few times. The gene calls are TRBV6-1 and TRBJ2-1, with 8 positions matching TRBD1. Germline CDR1 and CDR2: MNHNS and SASEGT. The CDR3 sequence is 14 residues long. V lost 4 bases and J lost 4; bases outside the gene matches: 3. Written as DNA, the CDR3 is TGTGCCAGCAGTGCAGGGGGCGCTTACAATGAGCAGTTCTTC. Amino acid sequence: CASSAGGAYNEQFF.

The chain has TRBV7-6 and TRBJ2-5; TRBD1 might be the D (5 bases). V dropped 1 base and J dropped 5 bases, with 14 bases sitting between them. The CDR3 consists of 15 residues. CDR1 and CDR2 (germline): SGHVS, FNYEAQ. The chain's CDR3 is CASSLVRAGPETQYF. Written as DNA, the CDR3 is TGTGCCAGCAGCTTAGTACGGGCAGGGCCGGAGACCCAGTACTTC.

As concerns this clonotype: Since no conserved phenylalanine or tryptophan closes the CDR3, a read error is the likely cause. V and J are TRBV19 and TRBJ1-1; TRBD1 might be the D (5 bases). The ends were cut back, 8 bases at V and 3 bases at J, with 19 bases in the middle. Germline V lookup: CDR1 LNHDA, CDR2 SQIVND (reference sequence). This CDR3 has 15 amino acids. The CDR3 DNA reads as TGTGCCAGTTCCCTGCGGGGGGGGGAGTACACTGAAGCTTTCTTA. Translation: CASSLRGGEYTEAFL.